This T cell receptor (beta chain) was sequenced in a study of shared clonotypes between healthy human individuals (dated by TCRdb to 2020 to 2022). A note on the overall study: Two women and a few men aged 18 to 49 years were included in the cohort. Per donor, three plates each were used for CD4 naive and CD4 memory, two for CD8 naive, and one for CD8 memory. To estimate repertoire size and how much clonotype sharing occurs between individuals, the study deeply sequenced the blood TCR repertoires of five healthy adults. Different laboratories and diverse techniques were used to prepare libraries and sequence TCR repertoires, to increase sequencing depth and limit assay-specific biases. Per donor, leukapheresis produced somewhere between about 0.94 and 9 billion PBMCs.

TCR CDR3 regions were amplified from genomic DNA by multiplex PCR using the deep immunoSEQ assay. Extracted genomic DNA from each cell subset was distributed evenly across all wells of several immunoSEQ 96-well plates, and each plate was treated as a replicate. Each replicate PCR for sorted subsets received 150 to 250 ng genomic DNA, equal to 30,000 or so T cell genomes. The purified libraries were quantified using a Qubit 3.0 fluorometer, sized with a Bioanalyzer 2100, and then quantified again using the KAPA Library Quantification kit. Each immunoSEQ 96-well plate was sequenced on its own single-read 150-cycle Illumina NextSeq 550 flow cell. The authors' pipeline ran thus. Because the immunoSEQ output included only junctional sequences and no quality scores, the filtering could not be the same as the filtering used for full-length reads. Sequences were annotated with PyIR, a Python wrapper for IgBLAST v1.9, using IMGT germline references to assign V/J genes and CDR3. Reads were removed for weak V/J assignments (E-value above 1e-6), missing CDR3, stop codons, out-of-frame junctions, or ambiguous translated residues. V3J clonotypes were defined as sequences sharing an identical inferred V gene, J gene, and CDR3 amino acid sequence. To compute the percentage overlap between repertoires, the number of shared unique clonotypes was divided by the size of the smaller repertoire. Three approaches were used to assess repertoire richness: RTK rarefaction, the Chao1 estimator, and Recon v2.1 estimates of unobserved clonotypes. For all TCRbeta clonotypes obtained by the gDNA method from a few donors, generation probabilities were computed with OLGA. This is the immuneACCESS table as TCRdb keeps it, with only in-frame sequences that have V and J called. A part of the clones is gone; compared with another copy, unresolved V genes explain less than half, and the rest is unexplained. D and trimming come from the DNA, and the V and J calls and clone size come from that table. The sample table holds around 99,000 clones, of which almost 70% were seen once. The ten top clones hold roughly 50% of the sample.

Germline trimming amounts to 5 bases on V and 9 bases on J, with 12 as the count of junction bases outside the gene matches. The germline V gene supplies CDR1 SGHAT and CDR2 FQNNGV. The CDR3 goes from the cysteine to the phenylalanine over 16 residues. Solely the CDR3 DNA is kept, with 48 bases framed from the first base. Summary of the overall study and its limitations: Sharing across a handful of donors was observed for about 5% of naive CD4, over 3% of naive CD8, 2.3% of memory CD4, and about 0.39% of memory CD8 clonotypes. Because the study included only a small number of donors, the genetic and exposure-history diversity represented was limited. Naive subsets generally had larger estimated clonotype richness than memory subsets. Sampling was restricted to blood, and TCR repertoires in tissues likely differ from the TCR repertoires found in blood. Higher generation probabilities were observed for clonotypes shared by all four sorted-subset donors than for non-shared clonotypes. Incomplete sequencing was indicated by rarefaction of sorted-subset datasets, despite the large sequencing depth. Pairwise subsampling led to the expectation that sequencing depth would affect the degree of clonotype sharing among donors.

On this clone: Its target antigen remains unknown. Base qualities are not recorded, but no much larger clone differs from it by a single base.

The donors were healthy, HIV-negative adults with no recently reported acute infections or vaccinations. Every donor was a Caucasian adult residing in Nashville, Tennessee, USA. The CD8 memory samples were a combination of magnetically selected CD45RO+ cells and CCR7-negative CD45RA+ effector memory (TemRA) cells. Blood was collected by leukapheresis, and PBMCs were isolated by Ficoll-Histopaque density gradient centrifugation and then cryopreserved in liquid nitrogen vapor phase. Analytical flow cytometry was used to check the purity and quantity of every magnetically sorted T cell population. Genomic DNA was isolated from each sorted fraction and quantified by UV absorbance on a Nanodrop 2000c.

The rearranged chain carries TRBV11-2 and TRBJ2-5; 13 junctional bases match TRBD2. The sequencing input was memory CD8+ T cells sorted from blood. What this sample's cell subset or site label stands for: CD45RO+ cells pooled with CCR7-negative TemRA cells. This receptor was obtained from a man in his thirties or forties in good health. In nucleotides, the sequence is TGTGCCAGCAGCCCACTAGCGGGAGGGGACTCGCGGGCCCAGTACTTC. It is translated as CASSPLAGGDSRAQYF.